The text below deals with one T cell receptor (beta chain). Antigen specificity is unknown. Sample-barcoded 5' priming and a J-beta primer mix drove a second PCR of 7 to 11 cycles. In TCRdb, the 5' RACE reads were re-called with MiXCR into one record per CDR3 protein. This repertoire shows over a million distinct CDR3 sequences, approximately 26% found once; its top ten account for about 0.69%. Germline CDR1 reads SGHTA; CDR2 reads FQGTGA. Trimming removed 6 bases at V and 0 bases at J, with 16 bases between. The CDR3 has 16 residues. The data originate from a study of blood T cells in healthy people across ages. Study outcomes and limitations: Unknown CMV status may confound age-related changes in expanded clones.

This same sample was also taken into another study, of T cells of mothers and their children. From that report: The donor cohort consisted of three healthy Caucasian mothers and their six children. Reads obtained per mother exceeded 8 million TCR beta CDR3 reads, with roughly 3.3 million obtained per child. Inherited differences only slightly affect thymic shaping of TCR recombination output.

This sequence originates from a girl aged 2 to 10 in good health. The V call is TRBV7-3, the J call TRBJ2-3, with TRBD1 as a possible D gene (6 bases). The sequencing sample was made of blood. CDR3 region: CASSLQGPTSTDTQYF. CDR3 nucleotide sequence: TGTGCCAGCAGTTTACAGGGTCCCACTAGCACAGATACGCAGTATTTT.